What follows are 9 T cell receptor beta chains derived from one specimen sequenced in a study of response to subunit inactivated influenza vaccine. TCRdb fed the RT-PCR reads into MiXCR, producing one record per CDR3 protein. This table has around 710,000 distinct CDR3 sequences, approximately 14% appearing once. The sample here was PBMCs from blood, taken 14 to 15 days before vaccination. All receptors derive from a man aged 45-65 years who received an inactivated influenza vaccine.

This clonotype was recorded a few times. This chain joins TRBV7-9 and TRBJ2-2; D tentatively fits TRBD1 or TRBD2 (5 bases each). In germline, CDR1 is SEHNR, CDR2 FQNEAQ (reference sequence). V lost 3 bases and J lost 3, with 11 bases in between. The CDR3 is 15 residues long. CDR3 loop: CASSFTGGYTGELFF. CDR3 DNA sequence: TGTGCCAGCAGCTTTACTGGGGGATACACCGGGGAGCTGTTTTTT.

V gene TRBV12-3 or TRBV12-4 combines with J gene TRBJ2-5, with 10 positions matching TRBD2. After removal of 3 bases from V and 5 bases from J, the junction contained 9 bases not matched to a gene. The CDR3 totals 16 residues. The CDR3 is CASSFVLAGDPETQYF. The CDR3 nucleotides read TGTGCCAGCAGTTTCGTTCTAGCGGGGGATCCGGAGACCCAGTACTTC.

J is TRBJ2-2 and V is TRBV3-1; possibly TRBD1 for D (5 bases). This CDR3 has 15 amino acids. Germline V lookup: CDR1 LGHDT, CDR2 YNNKEL (reference sequence). Trimming took 0 bases from V and 7 from J, leaving 12 bases between them. CDR3 residues: CASSQDRAGLGELFF. CDR3 in DNA: TGTGCCAGCAGCCAAGATCGGGCAGGGCTCGGGGAGCTGTTTTTT.

This clonotype has more than one count but fewer than ten. The chain combines TRBV12-3 or TRBV12-4 with TRBJ2-7; no firm D call. Trimming removed 1 base from V and 0 bases from J, with 10 bases in between. The CDR3 has 15 amino acids. Here the CDR3 reads CASSLVGGRSYEQYF. The CDR3 DNA is TGTGCCAGCAGTTTAGTTGGCGGTCGCTCCTACGAGCAGTACTTC.

The chain employs TRBV28 and TRBJ2-3; 9 bases line up with TRBD2. There are 16 residues in the CDR3. Germline values: CDR1 MDHEN, CDR2 SYDVKM. The V and J ends lost 7 bases and 0 bases, in that order; junction bases with no gene match: 8. CDR3 loop: CASTASGTSSTDTQYF. The CDR3 region has the DNA TGTGCCAGCACGGCTAGCGGGACCTCAAGCACAGATACGCAGTATTTT.

The V call is TRBV6-5, the J call TRBJ2-3, with D unclear. CDR1 MNHEY and CDR2 SVGAGI come from the germline V gene. This CDR3 has 14 residues. Between the trimmed V and J ends, which lost 4 bases and 4 bases, there was a span of 12 bases. This chain's CDR3 is CASSSPRVADTQYF. The CDR3 DNA reads TGTGCCAGCAGTTCCCCCCGGGTGGCAGATACGCAGTATTTT.

Points on this clonotype: Because the CDR3 is missing its conserved closing phenylalanine or tryptophan, this is likely a read error. Because the CDR3's place on the DNA is in doubt, the DNA is left out and the CDR3 is given as listed by TCRdb. The chain links TRBV7-9 to TRBJ2-1; the table names TRBD2, a call not compared with the DNA. 12 amino acids form the CDR3, both terminal residues included. CDR1 and CDR2 (germline): SEHNR, FQNEAQ (reference sequence). The CDR3 loop reads CASSLVSGLAFL.

This chain links TRBV6-5 with TRBJ1-1; TRBD1 is a possible D gene (5 bases). This CDR3 comprises 15 residues. Trimming shortened V by 7 bases and J by 0 bases, and 15 bases separated the two germline ends. Germline V CDR1 and CDR2: MNHEY, SVGAGI. This chain's CDR3 is CASTSTGTVNTEAFF. The CDR3 bases are TGTGCCAGCACTTCGACCGGGACGGTGAACACTGAAGCTTTCTTT.

The CDR3 region is CASSLGRREGYTF. The DNA of the CDR3 is TGTGCCAGCAGCTTAGGACGGAGGGAAGGCTACACCTTC. The chain joins TRBV7-2 to TRBJ1-2; no definite D call. The V gene lost 1 base and the J gene lost 8 bases, with 11 bases spanning the gap. The germline CDR1 and CDR2 sequences are SGHTA and FQGNSA. The CDR3 sequence is 13 residues long.